This is a list of T cell receptor beta chains from one sample in a study of OX40 agonist ivuxolimab in advanced cancers. TCRdb's table, derived via immunoSEQ multiplex PCR, lists solely in-frame clones and lacks some. The data contain 34,000 or so clones, around 86% of them singletons. The material was CD4+ or CD8+ T cells sorted from blood, obtained in a trial of the OX40 agonist ivuxolimab. These receptors were obtained from an adult with an advanced solid tumor such as melanoma, head and neck, liver or kidney cancer. Both conserved end residues are part of each CDR3. Fields, in order: D gene, J gene, V gene, clone size, CDR3 DNA, CDR3 protein. A D gene is named only where the DNA matches it firmly. Expanded clones get a size class; other rows say once, few or many, or leave the size out.

TRBD2	TRBJ2-4	TRBV18	.	TGTGCCAGCTCACCGGCGGGAGTAGCCAAAAACATTCAGTACTTC	CASSPAGVAKNIQYF
.	TRBJ2-5	TRBV4-2	.	TGTGCCAGCAGCCAAGATCAGGCGACTAGTGGGGAGACCCAGTACTTC	CASSQDQATSGETQYF
.	TRBJ2-5	TRBV5-6	.	TGTGCCAGCAGCTCTTCAGGGAAAGAGACCCAGTACTTC	CASSSSGKETQYF
.	TRBJ2-5	TRBV7-2	once	TGTGCCAGCTTACCGGGCCCAAGGGCAGAGACCCAGTACTTC	CASLPGPRAETQYF
TRBD2	TRBJ2-7	TRBV2	.	TGTGCCAGCAGTGCTAGCGGATCCTACGAGCAGTACTTC	CASSASGSYEQYF
.	TRBJ1-2	TRBV2	.	TGTGCTACCCAGTCGGGACGGAACTATGGCTACACCTTC	CATQSGRNYGYTF
TRBD1	TRBJ2-5	TRBV18	few	TGTGCCAGCTCACCTCGGACAGGGGGTACAGAGACCCAGTACTTC	CASSPRTGGTETQYF
TRBD2	TRBJ2-1	TRBV19	.	TGTGCCAGTAGTATCGGGAGGTCCAATGAGCAGTTCTTC	CASSIGRSNEQFF
TRBD2	TRBJ2-2	TRBV2	.	TGTGCCAGCAACGTGGATAGCGGGAGCCTCGGGGAGCTGTTTTTT	CASNVDSGSLGELFF
.	TRBJ1-2	TRBV9	once	TGTGCCAGCAGCGTAGCAAAGTATGGCTACACCTTC	CASSVAKYGYTF
.	TRBJ1-5	TRBV2	few	TGTGCCAGCCGACAGAACAAAAATTATAGCAATCAGCCCCAGCATTTT	CASRQNKNYSNQPQHF
.	TRBJ1-1	TRBV7-9	few	TGTGCCAGCAGCCCGGGTGGGACTGAAGCTTTCTTT	CASSPGGTEAFF
.	TRBJ2-1	TRBV5-1	.	TGCGCCAGCAGCTATACGACGGGTGGCAATGAGCAGTTCTTC	CASSYTTGGNEQFF
TRBD1	TRBJ2-1	TRBV4-3	.	TGCGCCAGCAGCCAGGACAGGGGGCTCTACAATGAGCAGTTCTTC	CASSQDRGLYNEQFF
TRBD2	TRBJ2-2	TRBV4-3	.	TGCGCCAGCAGCCAAGAGCCGGGACTAGGGACCGGGGAGCTGTTTTTT	CASSQEPGLGTGELFF
.	TRBJ1-2	TRBV6-5	.	TGTGCCAGCAGTTACTCAGGCCAGGCTATGCGCTACACCTTC	CASSYSGQAMRYTF
.	TRBJ1-1	TRBV6-5	.	TGTGCCAGCAGTTCTACAGTGAACACTGAAGCTTTCTTT	CASSSTVNTEAFF
TRBD1	TRBJ2-1	TRBV6-1	.	TGTGCCAGCAGTGTCGACAGGGGACCCTACAATGAGCAGTTCTTC	CASSVDRGPYNEQFF
.	TRBJ1-3	TRBV7-2	once	TGTGCCAGCAGCGTCAACTCTGGAAACACCATATATTTT	CASSVNSGNTIYF
TRBD2	TRBJ2-1	TRBV11-1	few	TGTGCCAGCAGCTCACTAGCGGGGGGGCTCTACAATGAGCAGTTCTTC	CASSSLAGGLYNEQFF
TRBD1	TRBJ1-2	TRBV10-3	.	TGTGCCATCGGACAGGCAGCGGACTATGGCTACACCTTC	CAIGQAADYGYTF
.	TRBJ1-2	TRBV15	.	TGTGCCACCAGCAGACCTACCGGGACAAGGGGGAACTATGGCTACACCTTC	CATSRPTGTRGNYGYTF